This paragraph covers one T cell receptor (beta chain) sequence. This record comes from a study of blood T cell repertoires in COVID-19. Turning to the study itself: The United States, Italy and Spain were the sources of the acute and convalescent COVID-19 samples.

Per the original data handling: Using reference gene primer amplification, nucleated cell counts were estimated. The protocol was immunoSEQ multiplex PCR, while the TCRdb copy is restricted to in-frame clones and leaves out a portion. V and J calls plus clone size are reproduced from that table; the DNA served to infer D and trimming. The sample comprises about 200,000 clones, around 88% of which are singletons, and approximately 7.4% rests with the top ten. CDR1 is SGHNT and CDR2 is YYREEE in the germline V gene (reference sequence). Trimming pared 3 bases from V and 0 bases from J, leaving 11 bases between. This CDR3 region has 15 residues.

The specimen sequenced was peripheral blood. The chain is built from TRBV5-4 and TRBJ2-3, with D perhaps TRBD1 (5 bases). The receptor's source is a woman aged 50 to 60 with acute or convalescent COVID-19. CDR3 sequence: CASSSGAVSTDTQYF. Here the CDR3 DNA reads TGTGCCAGCAGCTCTGGGGCGGTAAGCACAGATACGCAGTATTTT.